The T cell receptor (beta chain) described here comes from a study of shared clonotypes between healthy human individuals (dated by TCRdb to the early 2020s). About the study as a whole: The cohort included three men and a couple of women between 18 and 49 years of age. For each donor, three plates each were used for CD4 naive and CD4 memory, two plates were used for CD8 naive, and one plate was used for CD8 memory. To estimate repertoire size and how much clonotypes are shared between individuals, the study performed deep sequencing of blood TCR repertoires from a few healthy adults. Libraries were prepared and TCR repertoires were sequenced by different laboratories using diverse techniques, in order to increase sequencing depth and limit assay-specific biases. Between about 0.9 and 9 billion PBMCs per donor were obtained by leukapheresis. Broader findings and caveats from the paper: Based on pairwise subsampling, the degree of clonotype sharing among donors was expected to be affected by sequencing depth. Sampling was limited to blood, and TCR repertoires in tissue likely differ from TCR repertoires in blood. Incomplete sequencing was indicated by rarefaction of sorted-subset datasets, despite the large sequencing depth. Naive subsets generally had larger estimated clonotype richness than memory subsets did. When four donors were compared, the shared fraction of clonotypes was about 5.2% for naive CD4, 3% to 4% for naive CD8, 2.3% for memory CD4, and roughly 0.4% for memory CD8. Because the study included only a small number of donors, the genetic and exposure-history diversity represented was limited. Higher generation probabilities were observed for clonotypes shared by all four sorted-subset donors than for non-shared clonotypes.

As concerns this clone: Its antigen target is currently unknown. Base quality data are lacking; no much larger clone is found one base away. This same CDR3 is encoded by further DNA sequences in the sample.

Donors were healthy HIV-negative adults with no recently reported acute infections or vaccinations. All donors were Caucasian adults living in Nashville, Tennessee, USA. Magnetic negative selection was used to enrich CD4+ T cells, after which naive cells were positively selected on CD45RA and the negative fraction became the memory subset. Blood was collected by leukapheresis, and PBMCs were isolated by Ficoll-Histopaque density gradient centrifugation and then cryopreserved in liquid nitrogen vapor phase. Analytical flow cytometry was used to check the purity and quantity of each magnetically sorted T cell population. Genomic DNA was isolated from each sorted fraction and quantified by UV absorbance on a Nanodrop 2000c. Reading the germline V gene (reference sequence) gives CDR1 GTSNPN and CDR2 SVGIG. Its CDR3 holds 13 amino acids, cysteine through phenylalanine. Only the CDR3 portion is preserved as DNA: 39 bases, with reading frame beginning at the first base. V sheds 0 bases and J sheds 5 bases, leaving 10 bases between their ends.

Using the deep immunoSEQ assay, TCR CDR3 regions were amplified from genomic DNA by multiplex PCR. Extracted genomic DNA from each cell subset was spread evenly across all wells of several immunoSEQ 96-well plates, with each plate serving as a replicate. Each replicate PCR for sorted subsets received approximately 200 ng genomic DNA, equal to tens of thousands of T cell genomes. Purified libraries were quantified with a Qubit 3.0 fluorometer, sized on a Bioanalyzer 2100, and re-quantified with the KAPA Library Quantification kit. Every immunoSEQ 96-well plate was sequenced on a separate single-read 150-cycle Illumina NextSeq 550 flow cell. The study's processing was this. Because the immunoSEQ output held only junctional sequences and lacked quality scores, the filtering could not match the filtering applied to full-length reads. To assign V/J genes and CDR3, sequences were annotated using PyIR, a Python wrapper for IgBLAST v1.9, with IMGT germline references. Reads with weak V/J assignments (E-value above 1e-6), missing CDR3, stop codons, out-of-frame junctions, or ambiguous translated residues were removed. A V3J clonotype was defined by an identical inferred V gene, J gene, and CDR3 amino acid sequence. The percentage overlap between two repertoires was calculated by dividing the number of shared unique clonotypes by the size of the smaller repertoire. Three approaches were used to assess repertoire richness: RTK rarefaction, the Chao1 estimator, and Recon v2.1 estimates of unobserved clonotypes. Generation probabilities for all TCRbeta clonotypes obtained by the gDNA method from a handful of donors were computed using OLGA. In TCRdb, the immuneACCESS table is reduced to in-frame sequences with V and J assigned. These tables do not hold every clone; where another copy was compared, an unresolved V gene accounts for under half, and the others remain unexplained. V and J calls and clone size come straight from that table; D and trimming were deduced from the DNA. For this sample the table gives roughly 1 million clones, of which 70% to 80% were detected only once. The ten largest clones add up to 1.5% of the sample.

The sequence came from a man between 18 and 29 years old in good health. The sequence joins TRBV30 to TRBJ2-5; the D gene is not confidently resolved. The specimen sequenced was memory CD4+ T cells sorted from blood. According to the study, the label for this sample's cell subset or site signals: CD45RA-negative fraction. The base sequence is TGTGCCTGGAGTGTAAGTGGGCGGGAGACCCAGTACTTC. Its protein product is CAWSVSGRETQYF. With all but the CDR3 taken from the reference TRBV30 and TRBJ2-5 genes, the full variable domain is: SQTIHQWPATLVQPVGSPLSLECTVEGTSNPNLYWYRQAAGRGLQLLFYSVGIGQISSEVPQNLSASRPQDRQFILSSKKLLLSDSGFYLCAWSVSGRETQYFGPGTRLLVL.